The TCR beta chain described here comes from a study of cytomegalovirus exposure and HLA in healthy donors. Study findings and constraints: The study put some 150 TCR beta chains on its list as cytomegalovirus-associated.

Some clones are missing from TCRdb's copy, which holds only in-frame ones; the method was immunoSEQ multiplex PCR. The data hold about 330,000 clones, with about 85% observed a single time. This CDR3 is 15 amino acids long. CDR1 is SEHNR and CDR2 is FQNEAQ in the germline V gene (reference sequence). Trimming removed 1 base from V and 2 bases from J, with 6 bases in between. A note on this clone: Antigen: not known.

Material for sequencing was PBMCs. The chain employs TRBV7-9 and TRBJ2-6; D not certain. The sequence derives from a young woman in good health and CMV-seropositive. CDR3 sequence reads: CASSLGQAGANVLTF. The CDR3 DNA reads TGTGCCAGCAGCTTAGGACAAGCTGGGGCCAACGTCCTGACTTTC.